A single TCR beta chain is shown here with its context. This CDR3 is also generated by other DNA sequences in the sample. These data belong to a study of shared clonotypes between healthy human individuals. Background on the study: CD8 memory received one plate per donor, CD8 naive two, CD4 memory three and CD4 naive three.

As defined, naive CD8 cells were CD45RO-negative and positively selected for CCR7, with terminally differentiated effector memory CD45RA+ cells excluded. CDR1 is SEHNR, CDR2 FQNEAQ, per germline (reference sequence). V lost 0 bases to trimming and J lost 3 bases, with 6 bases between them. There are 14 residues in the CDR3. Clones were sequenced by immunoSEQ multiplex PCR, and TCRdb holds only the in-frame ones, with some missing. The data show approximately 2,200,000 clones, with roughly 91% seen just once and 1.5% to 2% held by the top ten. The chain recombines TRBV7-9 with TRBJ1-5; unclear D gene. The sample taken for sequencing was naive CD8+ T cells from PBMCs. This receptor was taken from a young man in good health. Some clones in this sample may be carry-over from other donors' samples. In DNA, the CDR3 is TGTGCCAGCAGCTTAGCGGGAAACAATCAGCCCCAGCATTTT. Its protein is CASSLAGNNQPQHF.